The rows below give T cell receptor beta chains drawn from one sample of a study of T-cell memory formation after mild COVID-19. From the 5' RACE reads, TCRdb called clonotypes with MiXCR, one entry per CDR3 protein. The sample holds around 300,000 distinct CDR3 sequences; roughly 19% are singletons and the top ten take approximately 21%. Material for sequencing was PBMCs or a T cell subset sorted from them (not recorded which). These receptor sequences come from a man between 18 and 29 years old who had mild COVID-19 (a few samples of this study predate the infection). Cell type and time point are not known. Each CDR3 is given with its conserved first and last residue. Each record gives: CDR3 length, V gene, J gene, D gene, clone size, CDR3 protein, CDR3 DNA. D genes are given only for firm matches. Clone size is shown for a subset of rows, as once, few, many or a class of expanded clone.

cdr3_length: 14; v_call: TRBV7-3; j_call: TRBJ2-2; d_call: NA; clone_size: NA; cdr3_aa: CASSLTAGTGELFF; cdr3_nt: TGTGCCAGCAGCTTAACTGCGGGAACCGGGGAGCTGTTTTTT
cdr3_length: 13; v_call: TRBV3-1; j_call: TRBJ1-2; d_call: NA; clone_size: few; cdr3_aa: CASSLLGTDGYTF; cdr3_nt: TGTGCCAGCAGCCTTCTCGGGACGGATGGCTACACCTTC
cdr3_length: 14; v_call: TRBV28; j_call: TRBJ2-3; d_call: TRBD1; clone_size: NA; cdr3_aa: CASSAPGGGDTQYF; cdr3_nt: TGTGCCAGCAGTGCACCAGGGGGCGGCGATACGCAGTATTTT
cdr3_length: 15; v_call: TRBV4-3; j_call: TRBJ2-5; d_call: NA; clone_size: few; cdr3_aa: CASSQDADSQETQYF; cdr3_nt: TGCGCCAGCAGCCAAGATGCGGACAGTCAAGAGACCCAGTACTTC
cdr3_length: 13; v_call: TRBV7-2; j_call: TRBJ2-7; d_call: NA; clone_size: few; cdr3_aa: CATSAGPNYEQYF; cdr3_nt: TGTGCCACCTCCGCGGGACCGAACTACGAGCAGTACTTC
cdr3_length: 13; v_call: TRBV4-3; j_call: TRBJ1-1; d_call: NA; clone_size: few; cdr3_aa: CASSQEMRTEAFF; cdr3_nt: TGCGCCAGCAGCCAAGAAATGCGGACTGAAGCTTTCTTT
cdr3_length: 14; v_call: TRBV7-8; j_call: TRBJ2-7; d_call: TRBD2; clone_size: NA; cdr3_aa: CASSLSGTSGVQYF; cdr3_nt: TGTGCCAGCAGCCTCTCCGGGACTAGCGGTGTGCAGTACTTC
cdr3_length: 12; v_call: TRBV7-9; j_call: TRBJ2-7; d_call: NA; clone_size: NA; cdr3_aa: CASSPAPDEQYF; cdr3_nt: TGTGCCAGCAGCCCGGCACCAGACGAGCAGTACTTC
cdr3_length: 13; v_call: TRBV29-1; j_call: TRBJ1-2; d_call: TRBD1; clone_size: few; cdr3_aa: CSARQGAAYGYTF; cdr3_nt: TGCAGCGCAAGACAGGGGGCGGCCTATGGCTACACCTTC
cdr3_length: 14; v_call: TRBV28; j_call: TRBJ2-5; d_call: NA; clone_size: NA; cdr3_aa: CASRQPREGETQYF; cdr3_nt: TGTGCCAGCAGGCAACCCAGGGAAGGAGAGACCCAGTACTTC
cdr3_length: 14; v_call: TRBV9; j_call: TRBJ2-1; d_call: NA; clone_size: NA; cdr3_aa: CASSWGGPYNEQFF; cdr3_nt: TGTGCCAGCAGTTGGGGCGGCCCCTACAATGAGCAGTTCTTC
cdr3_length: 14; v_call: TRBV20-1; j_call: TRBJ1-5; d_call: NA; clone_size: few; cdr3_aa: CSALRDKGNQPQHF; cdr3_nt: TGCAGTGCTCTCCGGGACAAGGGCAATCAGCCCCAGCATTTT
cdr3_length: 14; v_call: TRBV7-9; j_call: TRBJ2-5; d_call: NA; clone_size: NA; cdr3_aa: CASSSLLGQETQYF; cdr3_nt: TGTGCCAGCAGCTCCCTTTTGGGCCAAGAGACCCAGTACTTC
cdr3_length: 16; v_call: TRBV4-1; j_call: TRBJ2-3; d_call: TRBD2; clone_size: NA; cdr3_aa: CASSQTPLGGTDTQYF; cdr3_nt: TGCGCCAGCAGCCAAACCCCCTTGGGGGGGACAGATACGCAGTATTTT
cdr3_length: 15; v_call: TRBV6-2/TRBV6-3; j_call: TRBJ1-1; d_call: NA; clone_size: once; cdr3_aa: CASSYEGGLNTEAFF; cdr3_nt: TGTGCCAGCAGTTACGAGGGGGGACTGAACACTGAAGCTTTCTTT
cdr3_length: 15; v_call: TRBV7-9; j_call: TRBJ1-5; d_call: TRBD1; clone_size: NA; cdr3_aa: CASSRDSLMNQPQHF; cdr3_nt: TGTGCCAGCAGCCGGGACAGCCTAATGAATCAGCCCCAGCATTTT
cdr3_length: 13; v_call: TRBV6-1; j_call: TRBJ2-7; d_call: NA; clone_size: NA; cdr3_aa: CASSEDVSYEQYF; cdr3_nt: TGTGCCAGCAGTGAGGATGTCTCCTACGAGCAGTACTTC
cdr3_length: 16; v_call: TRBV5-1; j_call: TRBJ2-2; d_call: TRBD1; clone_size: few; cdr3_aa: CASSPAGTGGSGELFF; cdr3_nt: TGCGCCAGCAGCCCAGCGGGGACAGGGGGCTCCGGGGAGCTGTTTTTT
cdr3_length: 21; v_call: TRBV7-9; j_call: TRBJ1-2; d_call: TRBD1; clone_size: few; cdr3_aa: CATPPRRQGLLPWSSDYGYTF; cdr3_nt: TGTGCCACCCCACCCCGCAGACAGGGCCTCCTCCCATGGTCTTCGGACTATGGCTACACCTTC
cdr3_length: 16; v_call: TRBV4-3; j_call: TRBJ1-6; d_call: TRBD1; clone_size: NA; cdr3_aa: CASSQDRGTYNSPLHF; cdr3_nt: TGCGCCAGCAGCCAAGACAGGGGGACATATAATTCACCCCTCCACTTT
cdr3_length: 15; v_call: TRBV5-1; j_call: TRBJ2-5; d_call: NA; clone_size: NA; cdr3_aa: CASSLEQGEQETQYF; cdr3_nt: TGCGCCAGCAGCTTGGAACAGGGAGAACAAGAGACCCAGTACTTC
cdr3_length: 14; v_call: TRBV9; j_call: TRBJ2-2; d_call: NA; clone_size: few; cdr3_aa: CASSVHQETGELFF; cdr3_nt: TGTGCCAGCAGCGTACATCAGGAGACCGGGGAGCTGTTTTTT
cdr3_length: 14; v_call: TRBV29-1; j_call: TRBJ2-6; d_call: NA; clone_size: NA; cdr3_aa: CSVWGAGGANVLTF; cdr3_nt: TGCAGCGTATGGGGCGCGGGAGGGGCCAACGTCCTGACTTTC
cdr3_length: 16; v_call: TRBV6-6; j_call: TRBJ2-5; d_call: TRBD2; clone_size: few; cdr3_aa: CASRPTSGGLQETQYF; cdr3_nt: TGTGCCAGCAGGCCCACTAGCGGGGGGCTCCAAGAGACCCAGTACTTC
cdr3_length: 12; v_call: TRBV11-1; j_call: TRBJ1-5; d_call: NA; clone_size: many; cdr3_aa: CASSLFGQPQHF; cdr3_nt: TGTGCCAGCAGCTTATTTGGTCAGCCCCAGCATTTT
cdr3_length: 15; v_call: TRBV12-3/TRBV12-4; j_call: TRBJ1-2; d_call: NA; clone_size: NA; cdr3_aa: CASSPSGGHRFGYTF; cdr3_nt: TGTGCCAGCAGCCCAAGCGGGGGACATCGCTTTGGCTACACCTTC
cdr3_length: 14; v_call: TRBV20-1; j_call: TRBJ2-3; d_call: NA; clone_size: NA; cdr3_aa: CSARTHSGTDTQYF; cdr3_nt: TGCAGTGCTAGGACTCACTCCGGCACAGATACGCAGTATTTT
cdr3_length: 14; v_call: TRBV9; j_call: TRBJ2-7; d_call: TRBD2; clone_size: few; cdr3_aa: CASSEAGGPYEQYF; cdr3_nt: TGTGCCAGCAGCGAAGCGGGGGGGCCCTACGAGCAGTACTTC
cdr3_length: 15; v_call: TRBV19; j_call: TRBJ2-4; d_call: NA; clone_size: NA; cdr3_aa: CASSDPGQWENIQYF; cdr3_nt: TGTGCCAGTAGTGACCCCGGACAGTGGGAAAACATTCAGTACTTC
cdr3_length: 12; v_call: TRBV27; j_call: TRBJ1-2; d_call: NA; clone_size: NA; cdr3_aa: CASSASGDGYTF; cdr3_nt: TGTGCCAGCAGTGCCTCAGGGGACGGCTACACCTTC
cdr3_length: 15; v_call: TRBV4-1; j_call: TRBJ2-7; d_call: NA; clone_size: NA; cdr3_aa: CASSPSKDFTYEQYF; cdr3_nt: TGCGCCAGCAGCCCCTCAAAGGATTTTACCTACGAGCAGTACTTC
cdr3_length: 17; v_call: TRBV5-1; j_call: TRBJ2-3; d_call: NA; clone_size: NA; cdr3_aa: CASSPIPGVGDTDTQYF; cdr3_nt: TGCGCCAGCAGCCCCATCCCAGGAGTTGGGGACACAGATACGCAGTATTTT
cdr3_length: 15; v_call: TRBV29-1; j_call: TRBJ2-7; d_call: NA; clone_size: few; cdr3_aa: CSVEDVAGADYEQYF; cdr3_nt: TGCAGCGTTGAAGATGTCGCCGGGGCCGACTACGAGCAGTACTTC
cdr3_length: 14; v_call: TRBV6-1; j_call: TRBJ2-1; d_call: NA; clone_size: NA; cdr3_aa: CASSSRDRYNEQFF; cdr3_nt: TGTGCCAGCAGTTCACGGGACCGCTACAATGAGCAGTTCTTC
cdr3_length: 15; v_call: TRBV6-2/TRBV6-3; j_call: TRBJ2-7; d_call: TRBD1; clone_size: few; cdr3_aa: CASSYSAGGRLEQYF; cdr3_nt: TGTGCCAGCAGTTACTCGGCAGGGGGCCGGCTCGAGCAGTACTTC
cdr3_length: 13; v_call: TRBV7-9; j_call: TRBJ2-1; d_call: NA; clone_size: many; cdr3_aa: CASSLGPGNEQFF; cdr3_nt: TGTGCCAGCAGCTTGGGACCGGGTAATGAGCAGTTCTTC
cdr3_length: 14; v_call: TRBV7-2; j_call: TRBJ2-3; d_call: NA; clone_size: few; cdr3_aa: CASSYQGSTDTQYF; cdr3_nt: TGTGCCAGCAGCTATCAAGGGAGCACAGATACGCAGTATTTT
cdr3_length: 17; v_call: TRBV7-8; j_call: TRBJ1-5; d_call: TRBD1; clone_size: NA; cdr3_aa: CASSLAGQGYSNQPQHF; cdr3_nt: TGTGCCAGCAGCTTAGCGGGACAGGGTTATAGCAATCAGCCCCAGCATTTT
cdr3_length: 14; v_call: TRBV29-1; j_call: TRBJ2-7; d_call: TRBD1; clone_size: NA; cdr3_aa: CSVGFEGALYEQYF; cdr3_nt: TGCAGCGTTGGATTTGAGGGGGCGCTTTACGAGCAGTACTTC
cdr3_length: 13; v_call: TRBV28; j_call: TRBJ1-5; d_call: NA; clone_size: NA; cdr3_aa: CASSPTQGKPQHF; cdr3_nt: TGTGCCAGCAGTCCCACTCAGGGGAAACCCCAGCATTTT
cdr3_length: 12; v_call: TRBV9; j_call: TRBJ1-2; d_call: NA; clone_size: NA; cdr3_aa: CASSPIGVGYTF; cdr3_nt: TGTGCCAGCAGCCCAATCGGGGTTGGCTACACCTTC
cdr3_length: 13; v_call: TRBV19; j_call: TRBJ1-5; d_call: TRBD1; clone_size: once; cdr3_aa: CATLGTGNQPQHF; cdr3_nt: TGTGCCACTCTTGGGACAGGGAATCAGCCCCAGCATTTT
cdr3_length: 16; v_call: TRBV5-1; j_call: TRBJ1-6; d_call: NA; clone_size: NA; cdr3_aa: CASSLAGPWENSPLHF; cdr3_nt: TGCGCCAGCAGCTTGGCGGGGCCCTGGGAGAATTCACCCCTCCACTTT
cdr3_length: 15; v_call: TRBV4-1; j_call: TRBJ1-5; d_call: NA; clone_size: NA; cdr3_aa: CASSHLLGGFQPQHF; cdr3_nt: TGCGCCAGCAGCCATCTCTTGGGAGGATTCCAGCCCCAGCATTTT
cdr3_length: 16; v_call: TRBV14; j_call: TRBJ2-7; d_call: NA; clone_size: few; cdr3_aa: CASSQGAGIGTYEQYF; cdr3_nt: TGTGCCAGCAGCCAAGGTGCAGGGATCGGGACCTACGAGCAGTACTTC
cdr3_length: 14; v_call: TRBV20-1; j_call: TRBJ1-1; d_call: NA; clone_size: few; cdr3_aa: CSARDTGWNTEAFF; cdr3_nt: TGCAGTGCTAGAGATACAGGTTGGAACACTGAAGCTTTCTTT
cdr3_length: 13; v_call: TRBV5-1; j_call: TRBJ1-2; d_call: TRBD1; clone_size: NA; cdr3_aa: CASSPGQVQGYTF; cdr3_nt: TGCGCCAGCAGCCCGGGACAGGTTCAGGGCTACACCTTC
cdr3_length: 16; v_call: TRBV5-5; j_call: TRBJ2-2; d_call: TRBD1; clone_size: few; cdr3_aa: CASSLEDRGRTGELFF; cdr3_nt: TGTGCCAGCAGCCTAGAGGACAGGGGGCGTACCGGGGAGCTGTTTTTT